These 20 T cell receptor beta chains share one sample of origin, sequenced in a study of CD8 T cells in ankylosing spondylitis. From the 5' RACE reads, TCRdb called clonotypes with MiXCR, one entry per CDR3 protein. Of under 300,000 distinct CDR3 sequences listed, under 12% were seen once; the top ten hold 2.6%. Sequenced input: blood, either unsorted or a sorted T cell fraction (not recorded which). The receptors shown here come from a male donor with ankylosing spondylitis or in good health (not recorded which).

With regard to this clonotype: This sequence may be a read error, since a much larger clone differs from it by one base. The chain combines TRBV7-2 with TRBJ1-5, with a possible D match to TRBD1 (5 bases). The CDR3 spans 16 residues. Germline V gives CDR1 SGHTA, CDR2 FQGNSA. CDR3: CASSPGRGYSNRPQHF. CDR3 in DNA: TGTGCCAGCAGCCCCGGCCGGGGCTATAGCAATCGGCCCCAGCATTTT.

This clonotype was recorded many times. This chain joins TRBV12-3 or TRBV12-4 and TRBJ2-7, with D uncertain. Trimming shortened V by 3 bases and J by 3 bases, and 9 bases separated the two germline ends. The CDR3 has 13 amino acids. The CDR3 DNA reads as TGTGCCAGCAGTTTTCATCAGTTCTACGAGCAGTACTTC. Amino acids: CASSFHQFYEQYF.

This clonotype was observed at least ten times. One end of the junction fails to match germline, which may point to a read error. The chain uses TRBV6-1 and TRBJ2-3; 8 bases agree with TRBD2. The germline CDR1 and CDR2 sequences are MNHNS and SASEGT. CDR3 length: 15 residues. The CDR3 loop reads CASRLQSGSTDTQYF. The CDR3 region has the DNA TGTGCCAGCAGGCTCCAAAGCGGGAGCACCGATACGCAGTATTTT.

In its sample, this clonotype was seen many times. The chain combines TRBV7-2 with TRBJ1-3, with TRBD1 matching over 9 bases. The J segment lost 11 bases and the V segment lost 4 bases, leaving 6 bases of the junction unmatched. The germline V gene has CDR1 SGHTA and CDR2 FQGNSA. CDR3 length equals 13 residues. The CDR3 here is CASSSPGTGSIYF. The CDR3 region has the DNA TGTGCCAGCAGCTCGCCCGGGACAGGGTCCATATATTTT.

This clonotype was counted many times. This chain connects TRBV5-1 to TRBJ2-1; TRBD2 agrees at 13 bases. The germline CDR1 and CDR2 sequences are SGHRS and YFSETQ. This CDR3 has 14 amino acids. The V segment lost 4 bases and the J segment 10 bases; nucleotides outside the gene matches: 5. CDR3 sequence reads: CASSVGTSGDEQFF. CDR3 nucleotide sequence: TGCGCCAGCAGCGTGGGGACTAGCGGGGACGAGCAGTTCTTC.

This clonotype has ten or more counts. The rearrangement joins TRBV12-3 or TRBV12-4 to TRBJ2-5; D uncertain. The CDR3 runs to 14 residues. Trimming stripped 1 base from V and 3 bases from J, with 9 bases between. CDR3 in DNA: TGTGCCAGCAGTTTAGGGAGTGCTAAAGAGACCCAGTACTTC. Translation gives CASSLGSAKETQYF.

This clonotype was seen repeatedly, ten times or more. V is TRBV5-6 and J is TRBJ1-2; D ambiguous. The CDR3 totals 13 residues. V was clipped by 0 bases and J by 6 bases, with 9 bases between them. Looked up from germline, CDR1 is SGHDT and CDR2 is YYEEEE. Here the CDR3 DNA reads TGTGCCAGCAGCTTGGTACAGCCTGATGGCTACACCTTC. Translated: CASSLVQPDGYTF.

This clonotype was found many times. The rearrangement links TRBV6-1 to TRBJ2-1, with 15 bases identical to TRBD2. This CDR3 spans 13 amino acids. V gave up 6 bases and J gave up 15 bases; unmatched junction bases: 6. Germline CDR1 reads MNHNS; CDR2 reads SASEGT. The CDR3 DNA reads as TGTGCCAGCAGGCGGACTAGCGGGGGGGCAGGGTTCTTC. Amino acid sequence: CASRRTSGGAGFF.

This clonotype was recorded at least ten times. The chain recombines TRBV5-1 with TRBJ2-3; no reliable D call. The CDR3 has 12 amino acids. The V and J ends lost 4 bases and 0 bases respectively, with 3 bases between them. CDR1 and CDR2 from the germline V gene are SGHRS and YFSETQ. CDR3 nucleotides: TGCGCCAGCAGCGCCAGCACAGATACGCAGTATTTT. Encoded protein: CASSASTDTQYF.

This clonotype was recorded many times. The genes are TRBV20-1 and TRBJ1-1; no definite D call. Trimming removed 3 bases from V and 0 bases from J, with 11 bases in between. This CDR3 comprises 14 residues. Germline values: CDR1 DFQATT, CDR2 SNEGSKA (reference sequence). CDR3 coding DNA: TGCAGTGCTAGGCCAGGCATCATGAACACTGAAGCTTTCTTT. Protein sequence: CSARPGIMNTEAFF.

This clonotype was counted only a few times. The V call is TRBV12-3 or TRBV12-4, the J call TRBJ2-5; 9 bases line up with TRBD2. This CDR3 comprises 15 residues. V shed 2 bases, J shed 1 base, and the junction held 2 bases outside the gene matches. The CDR3 DNA reads TGTGCCAGCAGTTTAATGCGGGGGGGCCAAGAGACCCAGTACTTC. Protein sequence: CASSLMRGGQETQYF.

This clonotype appeared many times. The chain combines TRBV20-1 with TRBJ2-7; D unclear. Germline V CDR1 and CDR2: DFQATT, SNEGSKA (reference sequence). The CDR3 contains 10 residues. Between the trimmed V and J ends, which lost 3 bases and 9 bases, there was a span of 9 bases. The chain's CDR3 is CSASKSAQYF. Written as DNA, the CDR3 is TGCAGTGCTAGTAAGTCCGCGCAGTACTTC.

Many counts were recorded for this clonotype. The rearrangement joins TRBV2 to TRBJ1-5; D gene unclear. The CDR3 spans 11 residues. CDR1 SNHLY and CDR2 FYNNEI come from the germline V gene. V shed 4 bases and J shed 9 bases, with 7 bases lying between them. The CDR3 nucleotides are TGTGCCAGCAGTGCGGATGGGCCCCAGCATTTT. Translation: CASSADGPQHF.

This clonotype was seen a handful of times. V and J are TRBV3-1 and TRBJ1-3; D is unresolved. V was clipped by 4 bases and J by 0 bases, with 16 bases between them. CDR3 length: 17 amino acids. CDR1 is LGHDT and CDR2 is YNNKEL in the germline V gene (reference sequence). The DNA of the CDR3 is TGTGCCAGCAGCCCAAGAAGCGGGCCGAGCTCTGGAAACACCATATATTTT. It yields the protein CASSPRSGPSSGNTIYF.

This clonotype was observed at least ten times. The genes are TRBV5-1 and TRBJ1-1; 10 nucleotides align to TRBD1. Looked up from germline, CDR1 is SGHRS and CDR2 is YFSETQ. The CDR3 covers 14 residues. The trim removed 4 bases at V and 3 bases at J, leaving 3 bases unmatched. CDR3 amino acids: CASSPGQGYTEAFF. DNA of the CDR3: TGCGCCAGCAGCCCGGGACAGGGGTACACTGAAGCTTTCTTT.

V and J are TRBV3-1 and TRBJ2-3, with 10 bases lining up with TRBD2. The CDR3 totals 16 residues. The V gene end was trimmed by 4 bases and the J gene end by 1 base; junction bases not matched to a gene: 5. CDR1 LGHDT and CDR2 YNNKEL come from the germline V gene (reference sequence). The CDR3 here is CASSPGLAEGTDTQYF. CDR3 DNA sequence: TGTGCCAGCAGCCCCGGACTAGCGGAAGGCACAGATACGCAGTATTTT.

The chain employs TRBV6-5 and TRBJ2-7; tentatively, D is TRBD1 (6 bases). Looked up from germline, CDR1 is MNHEY and CDR2 is SVGAGI. Trimming left V 2 bases short and J 2 bases short, with 13 bases between. The CDR3 spans 15 residues. CDR3 DNA sequence: TGTGCCAGCAGTTACGGCAGGGGAGTAACCTACGAGCAGTACTTC. Its translation: CASSYGRGVTYEQYF.

The table lists this clonotype with a few counts. This rearrangement joins TRBV11-3 to TRBJ2-3, with D maybe TRBD2 (5 bases). The CDR3 covers 13 residues. V lost 7 bases to trimming and J lost 2 bases, with 10 bases between them. The germline CDR1 and CDR2 sequences are SGHNT and YENEEA. The CDR3 nucleotides are TGTGCCAGCACGGGAATTATCACAGATACGCAGTATTTT. This codes for CASTGIITDTQYF.

There are many counts of this clonotype. The rearrangement links TRBV12-3 or TRBV12-4 to TRBJ2-7; tentative D call: TRBD2 (5 bases). This CDR3 has 15 residues. V lost 6 bases and J 6 bases, leaving 21 bases between the germline ends. CDR3 amino acids: CASSLVYPGSGEQYF. CDR3 DNA sequence: TGTGCCAGCAGCCTTGTTTACCCGGGGTCGGGCGAGCAGTACTTC.

The CDR3 protein is CASRTLATSADTQYF. The CDR3 DNA sequence: TGTGCCAGCAGAACGCTAGCGACGTCGGCAGATACGCAGTATTTT. V gene TRBV7-9 combines with J gene TRBJ2-3, with TRBD2 as a possible D gene (6 bases). Germline values: CDR1 SEHNR, CDR2 FQNEAQ (reference sequence). This CDR3 comprises 15 residues. Between the trimmed V and J ends, which lost 6 bases and 4 bases, there was a span of 17 bases.